The rows below give T cell receptor beta chains drawn from one sample of a study of technical replicates of blood from a handful of donors. Profiling relied on immunoSEQ multiplex PCR, and the TCRdb table lists in-frame clones only, not all of them. The sample has some 14,000 clones; approximately 80% are singletons. Sequenced: PBMCs. These receptors were obtained from a human donor in good health. Each CDR3 is given with its conserved first and last residue. Fields, in order: clone size, D gene, J gene, V gene, CDR3 protein, CDR3 DNA. D genes are given only for firm matches. A clone size is listed for some rows: how often the clone was seen (once, few, many), or a class if it is expanded.

>NA|TRBD1|TRBJ2-2|TRBV9
CASSPPSRGPGELFF
TGTGCCAGCAGCCCTCCGAGTAGGGGGCCCGGGGAGCTGTTTTTT
>NA|NA|TRBJ1-2|TRBV30
CAWSETLLRDLNYGYTF
TGTGCCTGGAGTGAAACCCTATTACGGGATCTAAACTATGGCTACACCTTC
>NA|NA|TRBJ2-2|TRBV5-4
CASSRRGEAAGELFF
TGTGCCAGCAGCCGTCGAGGCGAAGCCGCCGGGGAGCTGTTTTTT
>NA|TRBD1|TRBJ2-7|TRBV2
CATRGSQGGEQYF
TGTGCCACCCGGGGCTCACAGGGGGGCGAGCAGTACTTC
>NA|NA|TRBJ1-4|TRBV6-1
CASRSAGADEKLFF
TGTGCCAGCAGGTCTGCGGGGGCTGACGAAAAACTGTTTTTT
>NA|NA|TRBJ1-4|TRBV2
CASSAQRPPEGKLFF
TGTGCCAGCAGCGCCCAAAGACCTCCGGAGGGCAAACTGTTTTTT
>NA|NA|TRBJ2-2|TRBV30
CAWSEGGTFGAGELFF
TGTGCCTGGAGTGAAGGGGGTACTTTTGGCGCCGGGGAGCTGTTTTTT
>NA|TRBD1|TRBJ2-7|TRBV10-3
CAISENRGQYEQYF
TGTGCCATCAGTGAGAACAGGGGGCAATACGAGCAGTACTTC
>NA|NA|TRBJ1-1|TRBV19
CASNAGPGGENTEAFF
TGTGCCAGTAATGCGGGCCCGGGGGGCGAGAACACTGAAGCTTTCTTT
>NA|NA|TRBJ2-7|TRBV7-8
CASGSESVEQYF
TGTGCCAGCGGGAGTGAGAGTGTGGAGCAGTACTTC
>NA|NA|TRBJ1-5|TRBV2
CASRLRDTSNQPQHF
TGTGCCAGCAGACTCCGGGACACTAGCAATCAGCCCCAGCATTTT
>NA|TRBD2|TRBJ2-7|TRBV4-2
CASSQERASGIYEQYF
TGTGCCAGCAGCCAAGAAAGGGCTAGCGGGATATACGAGCAGTACTTC
>NA|NA|TRBJ2-7|TRBV5-1
CASSGGAPRSEQYF
TGCGCCAGCAGCGGTGGGGCCCCTCGGAGCGAGCAGTACTTC
>NA|TRBD2|TRBJ2-1|TRBV11-3
CASSLGAGGYNEQFF
TGTGCCAGCAGCTTAGGAGCGGGAGGGTACAATGAGCAGTTCTTC
>NA|NA|TRBJ1-5|TRBV29-1
CSAKKADQPQHF
TGCAGCGCCAAAAAGGCGGATCAGCCCCAGCATTTT
>NA|NA|TRBJ2-3|TRBV7-9
CASSKPGTPDTDTQYF
TGTGCCAGCAGCAAGCCTGGGACTCCAGACACAGATACGCAGTATTTT
>NA|NA|TRBJ2-7|TRBV21-1
CASSLRRTEIFPYEQYF
TGTGCCAGCAGCCTCCGACGGACAGAGATCTTTCCCTACGAGCAGTACTTC
>hyperexpanded|NA|TRBJ2-1|TRBV2
CASTRSYNEQFF
TGTGCCAGCACTCGGTCCTACAATGAGCAGTTCTTC
>NA|TRBD2|TRBJ2-7|TRBV25-1
CASSESRGLDPYEQYF
TGTGCCAGCAGTGAATCAAGGGGACTAGACCCTTACGAGCAGTACTTC
>NA|TRBD2|TRBJ2-7|TRBV7-9
CASSFSLGLAGDEQYF
TGTGCCAGCAGCTTCTCATTGGGACTAGCGGGAGACGAGCAGTACTTC
>NA|TRBD1|TRBJ2-5|TRBV18
CASSPDRGRETQYF
TGTGCCAGCTCACCCGACAGGGGGCGGGAGACCCAGTACTTC
>NA|NA|TRBJ2-1|TRBV10-1
CASSEYIQGSYEQFF
TGCGCCAGCAGTGAGTACATACAAGGGAGCTATGAGCAGTTCTTC
>NA|NA|TRBJ1-2|TRBV11-2
CASSLMEGLGYGYTF
TGTGCCAGCAGCTTAATGGAGGGCCTCGGCTATGGCTACACCTTC
>NA|NA|TRBJ2-5|TRBV20-1
CSATERAAQYF
TGCAGTGCTACCGAGCGAGCGGCCCAGTACTTC
>NA|TRBD2|TRBJ2-7|TRBV27
CASSPPRGTSATYEQYF
TGTGCCAGCAGTCCCCCCCGCGGGACTAGCGCGACCTACGAGCAGTACTTC
>few|TRBD2|TRBJ2-7|TRBV27
CASSLRGRAYEQYF
TGTGCCAGCAGTTTGCGCGGGAGGGCCTACGAGCAGTACTTC
>NA|TRBD2|TRBJ2-1|TRBV5-8
CASSPSSGRGEQFF
TGTGCCAGCAGCCCATCTAGCGGGAGAGGTGAGCAGTTCTTC
>NA|TRBD2|TRBJ2-7|TRBV29-1
CSAIAGGGDEQYF
TGCAGCGCCATAGCGGGAGGGGGGGACGAGCAGTACTTC
>few|NA|TRBJ1-1|TRBV18
CASSPLQGGSTEAFF
TGTGCCAGCTCACCACTACAGGGTGGAAGCACTGAAGCTTTCTTT
>NA|NA|TRBJ2-1|TRBV7-2
CASSLEASNYNEQFF
TGTGCCAGCAGCTTAGAGGCTAGCAATTACAATGAGCAGTTCTTC
>NA|TRBD2|TRBJ2-1|TRBV13
CASSLALLGTSGREGQFF
TGTGCCAGCAGCCTAGCTCTGTTAGGGACTAGCGGGAGAGAAGGGCAGTTCTTC
>NA|TRBD2|TRBJ2-1|TRBV19
CASRPGLAGGGWKFF
TGTGCCAGTAGGCCGGGACTAGCGGGAGGTGGGTGGAAGTTCTTC
>NA|NA|TRBJ2-2|TRBV10-2
CASSPGQNTGELFF
TGCGCCAGCAGCCCCGGACAGAACACCGGGGAGCTGTTTTTT
>NA|NA|TRBJ1-1|TRBV10-2
CASSDPVNTEAFF
TGCGCCAGCAGTGACCCGGTGAACACTGAAGCTTTCTTT
>NA|NA|TRBJ2-1|TRBV19
CASTKGAGIASTYNEQFF
TGTGCCAGTACCAAAGGGGCAGGGATCGCGTCCACCTACAATGAGCAGTTCTTC
>NA|NA|TRBJ2-1|TRBV30
CAWSVSLYEQFF
TGTGCCTGGAGTGTATCCCTATATGAGCAGTTCTTC
>once|TRBD1|TRBJ2-7|TRBV15
CATSSREGKGAYSYEQYF
TGTGCCACCAGCAGCAGAGAGGGAAAGGGGGCCTACTCCTACGAGCAGTACTTC
>NA|TRBD2|TRBJ2-3|TRBV7-9
CASSRLAGDTQYF
TGTGCCAGCAGCCGACTAGCGGGAGATACGCAGTATTTT
>NA|TRBD1|TRBJ2-7|TRBV7-6
CASSSPGQTYEQYF
TGTGCCAGCAGCTCCCCGGGACAGACCTACGAGCAGTACTTC
>NA|TRBD2|TRBJ2-1|TRBV18
CASSGTSVYYNEQFF
TGTGCCAGCTCAGGGACTAGCGTATATTACAATGAGCAGTTCTTC
>NA|TRBD2|TRBJ2-1|TRBV10-2
CASSPLAGDGNEQFF
TGCGCCAGCAGTCCACTAGCGGGAGATGGTAATGAGCAGTTCTTC
>NA|NA|TRBJ2-2|TRBV7-9
CASSPRLQGDTGELFF
TGTGCCAGCAGCCCGAGGTTACAGGGAGACACCGGGGAGCTGTTTTTT
>once|NA|TRBJ2-1|TRBV6-1
CASSEASGSYNEQFF
TGTGCCAGCAGTGAAGCTAGCGGCTCCTACAATGAGCAGTTCTTC
>NA|NA|TRBJ2-7|TRBV5-1
CASSWGEGGEQYF
TGCGCCAGCAGCTGGGGAGAGGGTGGCGAGCAGTACTTC
>once|TRBD1|TRBJ2-3|TRBV15
CATSRDRGTDTQYF
TGTGCCACCAGCAGGGACAGGGGCACAGATACGCAGTATTTT
>NA|NA|TRBJ1-1|TRBV2
CASRAETGGNTEAFF
TGTGCCAGCAGAGCGGAGACAGGTGGGAACACTGAAGCTTTCTTT
>few|TRBD2|TRBJ2-3|TRBV11-2
CASSLDQSGGRAQYF
TGTGCCAGCAGCTTAGATCAGTCAGGCGGGAGAGCGCAGTATTTT
>NA|TRBD2|TRBJ2-1|TRBV11-2
CASSLGLAGEEQFF
TGTGCCAGCAGCTTAGGACTAGCGGGAGAGGAGCAGTTCTTC
>NA|TRBD2|TRBJ2-7|TRBV27
CASSILTSGGAYEQYF
TGTGCCAGCAGTATACTAACTAGCGGGGGCGCTTACGAGCAGTACTTC
>NA|NA|TRBJ2-1|TRBV6-1
CASSEQWGRYNEQFF
TGTGCCAGCAGTGAACAGTGGGGCCGGTACAATGAGCAGTTCTTC
>NA|TRBD1|TRBJ1-5|TRBV28
CASSLGTGESNQPQHF
TGTGCCAGCAGTTTAGGGACAGGGGAGAGCAATCAGCCCCAGCATTTT
>NA|NA|TRBJ1-2|TRBV5-6
CASSLIGDYGYTF
TGTGCCAGCAGTTTGATCGGAGACTATGGCTACACCTTC
>NA|TRBD1|TRBJ2-3|TRBV30
CAWESRDSYTDTQYF
TGTGCCTGGGAGAGCCGGGACAGCTACACAGATACGCAGTATTTT
>NA|NA|TRBJ1-4|TRBV7-2
CASSLNPLGRDYEKLFF
TGTGCCAGCAGCTTAAACCCGTTGGGTAGGGACTATGAAAAACTGTTTTTT